This is a list of T cell receptor beta chains from one sample in a study of regulatory T cells in long-lasting Graves disease. TCRdb reanalysed the multiplex PCR reads using MiXCR and keeps one entry per CDR3 protein. The sample carries hundreds of thousands of distinct CDR3 sequences, 20% to 25% recorded once. The sample was peripheral blood mononuclear cells (PBMCs), taken when the disease was refractory, from a patient treated with antithyroid drugs. These receptors all stem from a female donor with Graves disease. Both conserved end residues are part of each CDR3. Fields, in order: CDR3 length, V gene, clone size, D gene, J gene, CDR3 protein, CDR3 DNA. D genes are given only for firm matches. Size is stated for part of the rows, as once, few or many counts, or as a class when the clone is expanded.

15,TRBV18,NA,TRBD1,TRBJ2-5,CASSPPGQRQETQYF,TGTGCCAGCTCACCGCCGGGACAGAGACAAGAGACCCAGTACTTC
14,TRBV12-3/TRBV12-4,NA,NA,TRBJ2-2,CASRQGPYTGELFF,TGTGCCAGCAGACAGGGTCCGTACACCGGGGAGCTGTTTTTT
15,TRBV20-1,NA,NA,TRBJ2-2,CSAADQTMGTGELFF,TGCAGTGCTGCGGACCAGACCATGGGCACCGGGGAGCTGTTTTTT
13,TRBV28,many,NA,TRBJ2-7,CASRTPGTYEQYF,TGTGCCAGCAGGACGCCGGGTACCTACGAGCAGTACTTC
17,TRBV6-1,many,NA,TRBJ1-4,CASRGIYRQITNEKLFF,TGTGCCAGCAGGGGGATTTACAGGCAAATTACTAATGAAAAACTGTTTTTT
17,TRBV5-1,NA,TRBD1,TRBJ1-1,CASRLPGQGSGNTEAFF,TGCGCCAGCAGACTTCCGGGACAGGGTTCGGGGAACACTGAAGCTTTCTTT
16,TRBV11-2,few,NA,TRBJ2-7,CASSLDRGAVSYEQYF,TGTGCCAGCAGCTTAGATCGGGGGGCGGTCTCCTACGAGCAGTACTTC
13,TRBV30,many,NA,TRBJ1-5,CAWSDGWDQPQHF,TGTGCCTGGAGCGACGGCTGGGATCAGCCCCAGCATTTT
17,TRBV4-3,few,TRBD2,TRBJ2-4,CASSQDRPGGAQNIQYF,TGCGCCAGCAGCCAAGATCGACCGGGGGGGGCACAAAACATTCAGTACTTC
16,TRBV3-1,few,TRBD1,TRBJ2-7,CASSQDEGTGAYEQYF,TGTGCCAGCAGCCAAGATGAGGGGACAGGGGCCTACGAGCAGTACTTC
16,TRBV12-3/TRBV12-4,many,NA,TRBJ2-7,CASSPGDRRLSYEQYF,TGTGCCAGCAGCCCTGGAGACAGGAGGCTCTCCTACGAGCAGTACTTC
14,TRBV2,NA,NA,TRBJ2-7,CASSPETITYEQYF,TGTGCCAGCAGCCCCGAGACAATAACCTACGAGCAGTACTTC
13,TRBV6-1,NA,NA,TRBJ1-2,CASRGDWVDGYTF,TGTGCCAGCAGAGGGGACTGGGTTGATGGCTACACCTTC
13,TRBV12-3/TRBV12-4,many,TRBD1,TRBJ1-2,CASRYRGLYGYTF,TGTGCCAGCAGATACAGGGGACTCTATGGCTACACCTTC
13,TRBV3-2,few,NA,TRBJ1-4,CASSQGFFEKLFF,TGTGCCAGCAGCCAGGGTTTTTTTGAAAAACTGTTTTTT
13,TRBV20-1,NA,NA,TRBJ1-2,CSAGGGRDYGYTF,TGCAGTGCCGGCGGGGGGCGCGACTATGGCTACACCTTC
15,TRBV20-1,many,NA,TRBJ2-5,CSVTGRTQDQETQYF,TGCAGTGTAACAGGGCGGACACAAGACCAAGAGACCCAGTACTTC
13,TRBV2,many,NA,TRBJ2-7,CASSEGDTYEQYF,TGTGCCAGCAGTGAGGGGGACACCTACGAGCAGTACTTC
15,TRBV5-5,few,NA,TRBJ1-5,CASSQDGNSNQPQHF,TGTGCCAGCAGCCAGGACGGAAATAGCAATCAGCCCCAGCATTTT
12,TRBV6-1,many,NA,TRBJ1-1,CASSAQLRRAFF,TGTGCCAGCAGTGCACAGCTCAGGAGAGCTTTCTTT
13,TRBV30,NA,TRBD1,TRBJ2-7,CAWSGTGSYEQYF,TGTGCCTGGAGTGGGACAGGGTCCTACGAGCAGTACTTC
15,TRBV6-1,NA,NA,TRBJ2-5,CASTPGRQFWETQYF,TGTGCCAGCACCCCCGGGCGACAGTTCTGGGAGACCCAGTACTTC
13,TRBV4-1,few,NA,TRBJ2-7,CASSQARGAEQYF,TGCGCCAGCAGCCAAGCCAGGGGGGCCGAGCAGTACTTC
15,TRBV11-2,many,NA,TRBJ2-7,CASSLDLRETYEQYF,TGTGCCAGCAGCTTAGATCTAAGGGAGACCTACGAGCAGTACTTC
14,TRBV3-1,NA,NA,TRBJ1-1,CASSQAGEFTEAFF,TGTGCCAGCAGCCAAGCGGGGGAATTCACTGAAGCTTTCTTT
14,TRBV19,NA,NA,TRBJ1-4,CASSPPGGGEKLFF,TGTGCCAGTAGTCCCCCGGGGGGGGGAGAAAAACTGTTTTTT
14,TRBV7-2,NA,NA,TRBJ2-3,CASSRDWWEDTQYF,TGTGCCAGCAGCCGGGACTGGTGGGAGGATACGCAGTATTTT
15,TRBV5-5,NA,NA,TRBJ2-7,CASRTTAGSSYEQYF,TGTGCCAGCAGAACCACCGCCGGTAGCTCCTACGAGCAGTACTTC